This T cell receptor (beta chain) was sequenced in a study of spatial heterogeneity in lung cancer. For the study at large: Alpha-chain sequences were consistently detected in smaller numbers than beta-chain sequences. General observations from the study: Expanded alpha and beta TCR counts within tumors tracked tumor mutation counts.

This clonotype appeared a few times. No antigen is known for it. V was clipped by 5 bases and J by 4 bases, with 6 bases between them. Germline-derived CDR1 and CDR2 are SGHAT and FQNNGV. The CDR3 spans 11 residues. Stated time point: sample taken at primary tumor resection. TCRdb re-called the 5' RACE reads through MiXCR, storing one row per CDR3 protein. The repertoire holds some 6,900 distinct CDR3 sequences, with around an eighth as singletons. The receptor was derived from a male donor with early-stage non-small cell lung cancer. Sequencing used lung tumor tissue, obtained at surgery. The rearrangement links TRBV11-2 to TRBJ2-7; D is ambiguous. CDR3 amino acids: CASSRGYEQYF. DNA for the CDR3: TGTGCCAGCAGCCGTGGTTACGAGCAGTACTTC.